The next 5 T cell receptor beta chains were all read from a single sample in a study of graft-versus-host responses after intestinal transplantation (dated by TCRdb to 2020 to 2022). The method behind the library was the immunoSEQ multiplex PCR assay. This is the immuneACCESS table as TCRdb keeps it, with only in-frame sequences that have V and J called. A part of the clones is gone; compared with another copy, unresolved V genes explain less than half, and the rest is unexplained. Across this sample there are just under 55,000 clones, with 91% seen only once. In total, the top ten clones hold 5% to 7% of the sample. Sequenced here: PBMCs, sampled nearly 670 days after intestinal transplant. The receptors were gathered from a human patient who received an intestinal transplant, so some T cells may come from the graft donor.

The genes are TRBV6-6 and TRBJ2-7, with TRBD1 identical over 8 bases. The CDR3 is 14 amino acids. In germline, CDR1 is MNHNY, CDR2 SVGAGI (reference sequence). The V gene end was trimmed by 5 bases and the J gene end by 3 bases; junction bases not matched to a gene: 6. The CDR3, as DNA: TGTGCCAGCAGTCAAAAGGACAGGGTCTACGAGCAGTACTTC. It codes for CASSQKDRVYEQYF.

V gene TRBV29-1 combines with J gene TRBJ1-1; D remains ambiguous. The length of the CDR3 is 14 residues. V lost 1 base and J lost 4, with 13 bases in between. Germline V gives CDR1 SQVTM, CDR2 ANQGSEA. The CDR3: CSVEVGGRGTEAFF. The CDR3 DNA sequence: TGCAGCGTTGAAGTAGGCGGGAGAGGCACTGAAGCTTTCTTT. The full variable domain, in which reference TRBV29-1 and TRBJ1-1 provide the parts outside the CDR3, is SAVISQKPSRDICQRGTSLTIQCQVDSQVTMMFWYRQQPGQSLTLIATANQGSEATYESGFVIDKFPISRPNLTFSTLTVSNMSPEDSSIYLCSVEVGGRGTEAFFGQGTRLTVV.

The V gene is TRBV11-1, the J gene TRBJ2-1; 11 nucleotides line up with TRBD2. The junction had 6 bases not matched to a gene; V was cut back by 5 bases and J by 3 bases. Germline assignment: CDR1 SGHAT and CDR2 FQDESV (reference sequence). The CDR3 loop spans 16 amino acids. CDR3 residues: CASSPHSGGGYNEQFF. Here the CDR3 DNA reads TGTGCCAGCAGCCCCCATAGCGGGGGGGGCTACAATGAGCAGTTCTTC.

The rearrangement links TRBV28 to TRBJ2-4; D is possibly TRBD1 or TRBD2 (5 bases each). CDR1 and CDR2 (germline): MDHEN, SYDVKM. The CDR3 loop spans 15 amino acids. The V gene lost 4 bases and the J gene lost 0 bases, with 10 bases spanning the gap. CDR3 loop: CASSSSGTAKNIQYF. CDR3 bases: TGTGCCAGCAGTTCTTCCGGGACAGCCAAAAACATTCAGTACTTC.

The CDR3 sequence is CASSLVQVDNYGYTF. CDR3 bases: TGTGCCAGCAGCTTGGTACAGGTAGATAACTATGGCTACACCTTC. The chain recombines TRBV5-5 with TRBJ1-2; D may be TRBD1 (5 bases). V lost 0 bases to trimming and J lost 1 base, with 10 bases between them. The CDR3 runs to 15 residues. Germline values: CDR1 SGHKS, CDR2 YYEKEE (reference sequence).